Shown below are 3 T cell receptor beta chains from a single sample sequenced in a study of CD8+ T cells in alopecia areata. cDNA serving as the sequencing template came from extracted, reverse transcribed RNA. Assay used: immunoSEQ multiplex PCR; TCRdb lists only in-frame clones, some missing. The repertoire includes 150,000 to 200,000 clones, 50% to 65% of them detected once, and over 12% sits in the top ten. Regarding treatment: oral pan-JAK inhibitor, 5-10 mg twice daily. The source material was CD4+ T cells sorted from blood, sampled at week 24, from a patient treated with tofacitinib. These receptors all stem from a human donor with alopecia areata.

The chain uses TRBV30 and TRBJ2-7; TRBD2 agrees at 9 bases. This CDR3 contains 16 residues. J lost 5 bases, V lost 0 bases, and 11 bases had no gene match. In germline, CDR1 is GTSNPN, CDR2 SVGIG (reference sequence). CDR3 sequence reads: CAWSVRGLAGFDEQYF. CDR3 sequence (DNA): TGTGCCTGGAGTGTACGGGGCCTAGCGGGGTTTGACGAGCAGTACTTC. The complete variable domain, with remaining parts taken from reference TRBV30 and TRBJ2-7, reads SQTIHQWPATLVQPVGSPLSLECTVEGTSNPNLYWYRQAAGRGLQLLFYSVGIGQISSEVPQNLSASRPQDRQFILSSKKLLLSDSGFYLCAWSVRGLAGFDEQYFGPGTRLTVT.

This clone appeared a few times. Other DNA sequences in the same sample also yield this CDR3. V is TRBV5-1 and J is TRBJ2-5; 8 positions agree with TRBD1. Germline-derived CDR1 and CDR2 are SGHRS and YFSETQ. The CDR3 loop spans 13 amino acids. Trimming cost V 2 bases and J 4 bases; bases outside gene matches: 1. CDR3 region: CASSFGQGETQYF. The CDR3 bases are TGCGCCAGCAGCTTCGGACAGGGAGAGACCCAGTACTTC.

This clone has just a few counts. This sequence joins TRBV29-1 and TRBJ2-7; D not resolved. Germline CDR1 reads SQVTM; CDR2 reads ANQGSEA. Trimming stripped 4 bases from V and 1 base from J, with 11 bases between. CDR3 length equals 13 residues. The CDR3 sequence is CSVVDRASYEQYF. The CDR3 coding sequence is TGCAGCGTTGTTGACCGTGCGTCCTACGAGCAGTACTTC.